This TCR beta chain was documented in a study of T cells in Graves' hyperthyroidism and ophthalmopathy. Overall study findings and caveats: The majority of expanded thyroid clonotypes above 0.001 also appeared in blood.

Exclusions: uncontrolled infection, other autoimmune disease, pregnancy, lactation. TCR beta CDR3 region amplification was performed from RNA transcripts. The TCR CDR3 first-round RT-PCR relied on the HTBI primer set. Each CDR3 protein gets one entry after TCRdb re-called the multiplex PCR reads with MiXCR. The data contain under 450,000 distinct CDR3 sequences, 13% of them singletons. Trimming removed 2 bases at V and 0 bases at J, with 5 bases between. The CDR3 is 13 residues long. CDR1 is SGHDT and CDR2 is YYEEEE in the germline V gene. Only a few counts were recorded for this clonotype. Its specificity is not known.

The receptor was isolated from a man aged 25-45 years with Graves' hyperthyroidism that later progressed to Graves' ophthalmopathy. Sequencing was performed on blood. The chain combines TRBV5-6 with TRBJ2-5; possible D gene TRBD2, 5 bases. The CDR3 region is CASSFGNQETQYF. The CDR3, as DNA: TGTGCCAGCAGCTTCGGGAACCAAGAGACCCAGTACTTC.